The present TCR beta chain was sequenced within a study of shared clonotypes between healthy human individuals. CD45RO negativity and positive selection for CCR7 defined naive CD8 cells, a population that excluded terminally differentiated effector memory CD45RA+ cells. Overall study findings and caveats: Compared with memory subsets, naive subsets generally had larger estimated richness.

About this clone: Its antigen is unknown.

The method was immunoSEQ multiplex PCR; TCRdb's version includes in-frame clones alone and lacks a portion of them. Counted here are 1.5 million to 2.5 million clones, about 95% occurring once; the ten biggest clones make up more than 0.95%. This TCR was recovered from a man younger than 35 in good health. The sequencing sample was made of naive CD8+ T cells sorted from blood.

CDR3 sequence: CAWDIGTGGKETQYF. The CDR3 DNA sequence: TGTGCCTGGGACATAGGGACAGGGGGAAAAGAGACCCAGTACTTC. The J gene is TRBJ2-5, the V gene TRBV30; 11 bases agree with TRBD1. The CDR3 has 15 amino acids. Unmatched junction bases numbered 8, after V lost 5 bases and J lost 3 bases. From germline, CDR1 is GTSNPN and CDR2 SVGIG (reference sequence).